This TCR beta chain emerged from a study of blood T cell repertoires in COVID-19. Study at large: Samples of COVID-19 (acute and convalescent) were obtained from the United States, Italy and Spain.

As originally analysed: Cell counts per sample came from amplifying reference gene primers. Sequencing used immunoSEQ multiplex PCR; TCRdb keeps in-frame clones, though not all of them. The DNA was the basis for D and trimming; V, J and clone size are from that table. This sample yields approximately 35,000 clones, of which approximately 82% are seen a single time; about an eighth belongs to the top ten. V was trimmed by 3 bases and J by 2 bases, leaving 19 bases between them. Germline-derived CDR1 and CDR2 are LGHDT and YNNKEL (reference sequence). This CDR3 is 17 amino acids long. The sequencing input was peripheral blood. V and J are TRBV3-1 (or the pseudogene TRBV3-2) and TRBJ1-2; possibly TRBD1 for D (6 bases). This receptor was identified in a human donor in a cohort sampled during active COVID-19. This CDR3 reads CASSHRSRDKGNYGYTF. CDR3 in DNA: TGTGCCAGCAGCCACAGGAGTCGGGACAAGGGGAACTATGGCTACACCTTC.